This record looks at one TCR beta chain sequence and its context. This sample was taken from a study of blood T cell repertoires in COVID-19. At the level of the study: In each case, the material was cDNA or gDNA derived from T cells, B-cell-depleted T cells, or PBMCs.

This CDR3 is built from 16 residues. Germline trimming cut 9 bases from V and 3 bases from J; bases unmatched to any gene: 13. Germline V CDR1 and CDR2: MDHEN, SYDVKM. Original methodology: From reference gene primer amplification, estimates of nucleated cell counts were derived. Here immunoSEQ multiplex PCR was the method, and the copy in TCRdb shows in-frame clones only, minus some. Clone size and the V and J calls come from that table; the DNA yielded D and trimming. The profile shows more than 200,000 clones, 87% of them singletons. The chain couples TRBV28 to TRBJ1-1; 10 nucleotides line up with TRBD1. This clonotype was sampled from a man aged 18 to 30 with active or convalescent COVID-19. Material: peripheral blood. In nucleotides, the CDR3 is TGTGCCAGTTCCGCCCATAGGACAGGGGGATACACTGAAGCTTTCTTT. Amino acid sequence: CASSAHRTGGYTEAFF. The whole variable domain, remainder taken from reference TRBV28 and TRBJ1-1, is DVKVTQSSRYLVKRTGEKVFLECVQDMDHENMFWYRQDPGLGLRLIYFSYDVKMKEKGDIPEGYSVSREKKERFSLILESASTNQTSMYLCASSAHRTGGYTEAFFGQGTRLTVV.